The 5 T cell receptor beta chains listed next were all sequenced from one sample in a study of Ad26.COV2.S vaccination and SARS-CoV-2 variants (dated by TCRdb to the early 2020s). The method was the immunoSEQ multiplex PCR assay. TCRdb holds this immuneACCESS table with in-frame rearrangements only. Some clones are missing; in checked studies, unresolved V genes explain under half, and the rest has no known cause. In all, the sample holds some 410,000 clones, and around 93% of those were seen once. More than 1.5% of the sample belongs to the ten largest clones. The treatment or condition label of this sample denotes: 19 received Ad26.COV2.S at low or high dose, single or two shots; about 5 received placebo; per-sample allocation not given. For vaccine and placebo recipients, the sequenced repertoires came from samples collected on day 63 after the first injection. The sample here was peripheral blood, taken in a trial of Ad26.COV2.S vaccine versus placebo. The origin of the receptors is a person between 18 and 59 years old who received the Ad26.COV2.S COVID-19 vaccine or a placebo.

This clone was detected a few times. The chain has TRBV24-1 and TRBJ2-2; D remains unclear. Trimming cost V 10 bases and J 2 bases, with 10 bases left between them. From germline, CDR1 is KGHDR and CDR2 SFDVKD. The CDR3 sequence is 13 residues long. The CDR3 DNA sequence: TGTGCCACGAGAGACTCTAACACCGGGGAGCTGTTTTTT. Its protein product is CATRDSNTGELFF.

The genes are TRBV4-1 and TRBJ2-7; 7 bases align to TRBD1. The germline gives CDR1 MGHRA, CDR2 YSYEKL. J was trimmed by 3 bases and V by 6 bases; bases with no gene match: 8. The CDR3 spans 14 residues. The CDR3 here is CASRIDRDHYEQYF. The CDR3, as DNA: TGCGCCAGCAGGATTGACAGGGACCACTACGAGCAGTACTTC.

This chain connects TRBV5-5 to TRBJ2-5, with a tentative D call TRBD1 (5 bases). Between the trimmed V and J ends, which lost 6 bases and 2 bases, there was a span of 17 bases. In germline, CDR1 is SGHKS, CDR2 YYEKEE (reference sequence). The CDR3 runs to 15 residues. CDR3 in amino acids: CASIRKQDFQETQYF. CDR3 sequence (DNA): TGTGCCAGCATCCGAAAACAGGATTTTCAAGAGACCCAGTACTTC.

The chain uses TRBV30 and TRBJ1-1; D not resolved. This CDR3 is 12 amino acids long. V lost 4 bases to trimming and J lost 0 bases, with 6 bases between them. Germline CDR1 and CDR2: GTSNPN and SVGIG (reference sequence). The CDR3 region is CAWTTVNTEAFF. The CDR3 DNA follows: TGTGCCTGGACCACAGTGAACACTGAAGCTTTCTTT.

J is TRBJ2-3 and V is TRBV29-1; D possibly matches TRBD1 or TRBD2 (6 bases each). CDR1 is SQVTM, CDR2 ANQGSEA, per germline. Trimming removed 7 bases from V and 3 bases from J, with 17 bases in between. The length of the CDR3 is 14 residues. CDR3 DNA sequence: TGCAGCGCCCGGGGGCAGGTTGGAACAGATACGCAGTATTTT. It yields the protein CSARGQVGTDTQYF.